What follows is one T cell receptor (beta chain) and its context. The antigen it recognizes is unknown. The record has no base qualities; no much larger clone is one base away. The record originates from a study of chemoradiotherapy in HPV16-positive cancers (dated 2022 in TCRdb). Regarding the research as a whole: Candidate HPV-specific T-cell clones and common TCR motifs were defined through functional T-cell assays on cells from a couple of HPV16-positive patients. Next, the candidate HPV-specific TCRs and motifs were followed in TCR repertoires from 80 to 90 patients with HPV-related cancers. The study set out to ask whether T-cell immunity against the HPV oncoproteins E6 and E7 changes over the course of chemoradiotherapy and whether that immunity affects survival.

Repertoires were sampled multiple times during chemoradiotherapy, which allowed clonal expansion in the tumor microenvironment to be followed. Library construction relied on the immunoSEQ multiplex PCR assay. TCRdb took over this immuneACCESS table, retaining in-frame rearrangements with V and J assigned. Such tables are incomplete; in checked studies, under half of the missing clones stem from an unresolved V gene, and the remainder is unexplained. The sample table contains about 12,000 clones; only one count was recorded for around 90% of them. The top ten constitute about 2.5% of the sample. What the work shows at the level of the full study, not this receptor alone: In HPV16-positive patients, expansion of HPV-responsive T cells during chemoradiotherapy was associated with improved recurrence-free survival. Expansion of candidate HPV-specific clones and E7-related TCR motifs was observed in the tumor microenvironment during treatment, whereas no such expansion was observed for non-HPV-specific T cells. The functional definition of HPV-specific T cells came from only a couple of HPV16-positive patients, and the survival association was reported for HPV16-positive patients.

The germline V gene sets CDR1 to SGHAT and CDR2 to FQNNGV. V has 1 base trimmed and J has 11 bases trimmed; junction bases matching no gene number 8. The CDR3 measures 14 amino acids from cysteine to phenylalanine. The sequence is cut down to CDR3 DNA, 42 bases in frame from base 1. Sampling was carried out from a patient who underwent chemoradiotherapy. The receptor's source is a human donor with HPV-associated anogenital cancer. The rearranged segments are TRBV11-2 and TRBJ1-3; a stretch of 7 junction bases matches TRBD1. The nucleotides read TGTGCCAGCAGCTTAGGCCACACAGGGGTCCCCATATATTTT. It codes for CASSLGHTGVPIYF.